This T cell receptor (beta chain) was sequenced during a study of shared clonotypes between healthy human individuals. As for the study in general: With ages of 18 to 49, the donors were two women and three men. Study-level findings and limits: Sharing across four donors was highest in naive CD4 (about 5%) and lowest in memory CD8 (approximately 0.4%). Sampling covered nothing but blood. Tissue TCR repertoires likely differ from those found in blood.

Here immunoSEQ multiplex PCR was the method, and the copy in TCRdb shows in-frame clones only, minus some. Altogether about 2.4 million clones are present, roughly 93% being singletons, with the ten largest covering 0.36%. As regards this clone: Its antigen is unidentified.

This CDR3 is 17 amino acids long. Germline lookup yields CDR1 SGHVS and CDR2 FQNEAQ. J lost 7 bases, V lost 4 bases, and 13 bases had no gene match. The rearrangement links TRBV7-8 to TRBJ1-4, with 9 bases lining up with TRBD1. The source of this sequence is a young man in good health. Some clones in this sample may be carry-over from other donors' samples. The material sequenced was naive CD4+ T cells from PBMCs. Subset denoted: CD45RA+ positively selected. The CDR3 DNA is TGTGCCAGCAGCTCCGGATTTTCCGGGACAGGGTTTGAAAAACTGTTTTTT. Its translation: CASSSGFSGTGFEKLFF.